The next 2 T cell receptor beta chains were all read from a single sample in a study of CD4 T cells in relation to SARS-CoV-2 and coronaviruses. These receptors are not linked to any known antigen. Before the COVID-19 pandemic, during about 2011-2019, CD4+ T cells were taken from unexposed donors. The cells were cultured for about ten days before CD4+ T cells were isolated. Only in-frame clones appear in the TCRdb table, and some are missing; sequencing was by immunoSEQ multiplex PCR. The table lists some 16,000 clones, roughly 80% of them singletons, with 25% to 35% in the top ten. The sequenced material came from CD4+ T cells from PBMCs, cultured in vitro. The origin of the receptors is a human donor in good health.

The J gene is TRBJ2-7, the V gene TRBV4-3; D perhaps matches TRBD2 (6 bases). Germline V gene lookup returns CDR1 LGHNA and CDR2 YSLEER. This CDR3 is 17 amino acids long. V gave up 0 bases and J gave up 3 bases, with 18 bases separating them. The CDR3 reads CASSQEGTPGPHYEQYF. The CDR3 DNA follows: TGCGCCAGCAGCCAAGAAGGGACTCCTGGGCCTCACTACGAGCAGTACTTC.

The CDR3 DNA is TGTGCCAGCAGCCTAGGACAGGGGAGCACCGGGGAGCTGTTTTTT. Protein: CASSLGQGSTGELFF. V and J are TRBV7-7 and TRBJ2-2, with 9 nucleotides matching TRBD1. CDR1 SSHAT and CDR2 FNYEAQ come from the germline V gene (reference sequence). V lost 5 bases, J lost 4 bases, and 5 bases stayed unmatched. This CDR3 comprises 15 residues.